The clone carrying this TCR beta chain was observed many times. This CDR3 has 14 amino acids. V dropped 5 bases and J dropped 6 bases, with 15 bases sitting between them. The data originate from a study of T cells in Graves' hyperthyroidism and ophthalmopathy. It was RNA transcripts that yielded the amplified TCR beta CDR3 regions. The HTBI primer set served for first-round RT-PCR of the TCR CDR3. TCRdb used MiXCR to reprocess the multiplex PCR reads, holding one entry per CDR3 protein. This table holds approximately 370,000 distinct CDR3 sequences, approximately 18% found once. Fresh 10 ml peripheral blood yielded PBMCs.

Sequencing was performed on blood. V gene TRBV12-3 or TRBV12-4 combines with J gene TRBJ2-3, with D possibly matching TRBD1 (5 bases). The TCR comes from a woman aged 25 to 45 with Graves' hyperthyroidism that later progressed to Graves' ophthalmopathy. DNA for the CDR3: TGTGCCAGCAGTCCTATGGACACCACGGATACGCAGTATTTT. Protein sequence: CASSPMDTTDTQYF.